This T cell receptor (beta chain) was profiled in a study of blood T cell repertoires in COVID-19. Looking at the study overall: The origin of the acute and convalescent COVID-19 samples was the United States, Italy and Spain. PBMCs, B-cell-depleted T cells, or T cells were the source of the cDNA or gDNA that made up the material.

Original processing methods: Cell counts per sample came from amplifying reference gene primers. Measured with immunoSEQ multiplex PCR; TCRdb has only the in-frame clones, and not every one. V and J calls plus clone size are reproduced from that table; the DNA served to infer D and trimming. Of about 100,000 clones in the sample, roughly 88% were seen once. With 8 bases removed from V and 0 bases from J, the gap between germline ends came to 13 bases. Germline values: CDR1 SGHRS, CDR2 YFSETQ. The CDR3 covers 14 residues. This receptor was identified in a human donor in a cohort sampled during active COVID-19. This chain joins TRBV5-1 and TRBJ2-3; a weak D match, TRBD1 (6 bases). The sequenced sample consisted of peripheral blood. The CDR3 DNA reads TGCGCCAGTAGGACAGTACTCAGCACAGATACGCAGTATTTT. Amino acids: CASRTVLSTDTQYF.